This T cell receptor (beta chain) stems from a study of vaccination effects on CD4 cells after COVID-19. Study results and caveats: Early timepoints after infection were absent, and convalescent patients were few in the study. At late timepoints after vaccination, vaccine- and infection-induced clones shrank markedly.

Sequenced by immunoSEQ multiplex PCR; TCRdb stores in-frame clones only, minus some. The sample holds under 25,000 clones, about three quarters seen once. About this clone: Its antigen is not identified.

Looked up from germline, CDR1 is MDHEN and CDR2 is SYDVKM. V was trimmed by 0 bases and J by 0 bases, leaving 6 bases between them. The CDR3 runs to 16 residues. Prior to sequencing, the ViraFEST assay stimulated PBMC with viral peptide pools, which expanded the antigen-specific CD4+ T cells. Subsequent to a culture period of about ten days, CD4+ T cells were isolated. Nucleocapsid antibody tests were negative, and the vaccine recipients had no prior SARS-CoV-2 infection. The chain couples TRBV28 to TRBJ2-6; D call uncertain. The sequences come from CD4+ T cells from PBMCs cultured with SARS-CoV-2 spike peptides, collected before COVID-19 vaccination. This sequence originates from a human donor who received a COVID-19 vaccine. The CDR3 DNA reads TGTGCCAGCAGTTTATGGGCTGACTCTGGGGCCAACGTCCTGACTTTC. Translating gives CASSLWADSGANVLTF. The entire variable domain, with the rest obtained from reference TRBV28 and TRBJ2-6, is as follows: DVKVTQSSRYLVKRTGEKVFLECVQDMDHENMFWYRQDPGLGLRLIYFSYDVKMKEKGDIPEGYSVSREKKERFSLILESASTNQTSMYLCASSLWADSGANVLTFGAGSRLTVL.